This TCR beta chain is drawn from a study of cytomegalovirus exposure and HLA in healthy donors. The PCR was carried out with 60 Vbeta primers and 13 Jbeta primers. Libraries were prepared by immunoSEQ multiplex PCR; TCRdb keeps only in-frame clonotypes and omits some of them. The sample shows under 100,000 clones, 81% of them seen only once. The CDR3 totals 17 residues. Germline loops: CDR1 SGHDN, CDR2 FVKESK. Sequencing used PBMCs. This receptor was obtained from a woman between 70 and 85 years old in good health and CMV-seropositive. This sequence joins TRBV14 and TRBJ2-5; weak D call: TRBD2 (6 bases). TRBJ2-7 explains the end of the DNA better; the J call may be wrong. The CDR3 region is CASSQDRGSARSYEQYF. The CDR3 bases are TGTGCCAGCAGCCAAGATCGGGGGTCGGCGCGCAGCTACGAGCAGTACTTC.